The sequence of this T cell receptor (beta chain) was determined in a study of shared clonotypes between healthy human individuals (TCRdb year 2020). In terms of the full investigation: The cohort comprised a couple of women and a few men aged 18 to 49 years. For each donor, three plates each were used for CD4 naive and CD4 memory, two plates were used for CD8 naive, and one plate was used for CD8 memory. To estimate repertoire size and how much clonotypes are shared between individuals, the study performed deep sequencing of blood TCR repertoires from a few healthy adults. Libraries were prepared and TCR repertoires were sequenced by different laboratories using diverse techniques, in order to increase sequencing depth and limit assay-specific biases. Leukapheresis yielded between about 0.8 and 9.5 billion PBMCs per donor.

Using the deep immunoSEQ assay, TCR CDR3 regions were amplified from genomic DNA by multiplex PCR. Extracted genomic DNA from each cell subset was distributed evenly across all wells of several immunoSEQ 96-well plates, and each plate was treated as a replicate. For sorted subsets, about 200 ng genomic DNA, equal to 25,000 to 35,000 T cell genomes, was loaded into each replicate PCR. Purified libraries were quantified with a Qubit 3.0 fluorometer, sized on a Bioanalyzer 2100, and re-quantified with the KAPA Library Quantification kit. A separate single-read 150-cycle Illumina NextSeq 550 flow cell was used to sequence each immunoSEQ 96-well plate. The source study handled its data this way. The immunoSEQ output contained only junctional sequences without quality scores, so filtering could not match that applied to full-length reads. To assign V/J genes and CDR3, sequences were annotated using PyIR, a Python wrapper for IgBLAST v1.9, with IMGT germline references. Reads were removed for weak V/J assignments (E-value above 1e-6), missing CDR3, stop codons, out-of-frame junctions, or ambiguous translated residues. V3J clonotypes were defined as sequences sharing an identical inferred V gene, J gene, and CDR3 amino acid sequence. Percentage overlap between repertoires was calculated by dividing the number of shared unique clonotypes by the size of the smaller repertoire. RTK rarefaction, the Chao1 estimator, and Recon v2.1 estimates of unobserved clonotypes were used to assess repertoire richness. Generation probabilities for all TCRbeta clonotypes obtained by the gDNA method from four donors were computed using OLGA. The table was pulled from immuneACCESS by TCRdb, which kept in-frame rearrangements only. Such tables lose some clones; where checked, under half of the loss comes from unresolved V genes, and the rest has no known cause. V and J calls and clone size follow that table, whereas D and trimming were derived from the DNA. The sample includes about 2 million clones, with over 85% observed a single time. The ten biggest clones cover 0.95% to 1.5% of the sample.

The table lists this clone with a count of one. There is no known antigen for this receptor. It has no much larger one-base neighbor in the sample; base qualities were not kept. CD8 naive samples were CD45RO-negative cells positively selected for CCR7, giving a CD45RA+CCR7+ population that excluded TemRA cells. The donors were healthy, HIV-negative adults who had no recently reported acute infections or vaccinations. Only Caucasian adults living in Nashville, Tennessee, USA were represented among the donors. Blood was collected by leukapheresis, and PBMCs were isolated by Ficoll-Histopaque density gradient centrifugation and then cryopreserved in liquid nitrogen vapor phase. Analytical flow cytometry was used to check the purity and quantity of every magnetically sorted T cell population. Genomic DNA was isolated from every sorted fraction and measured by UV absorbance on a Nanodrop 2000c. From the germline V gene (reference sequence), CDR1 is MNHEY and CDR2 is SMNVEV. The CDR3 numbers 16 residues from cysteine through phenylalanine. Just CDR3 DNA is preserved here, 48 bases in frame from base 1. The V and J ends are trimmed by 3 bases and 3 bases, leaving 15 bases between them.

General findings and caveats noted by the study authors: Compared with non-shared clonotypes, clonotypes shared by all four sorted-subset donors had higher generation probabilities. About 4.5% of naive CD4, roughly 3.6% of naive CD8, about 2.1% of memory CD4, and 0.35% to 0.4% of memory CD8 clonotypes were shared across several donors. Only blood was sampled, and tissue TCR repertoires likely differ from those in blood. Because the study included a small number of donors, the genetic and exposure-history diversity represented was limited. Even with the large sequencing depth, rarefaction of the sorted-subset datasets indicated that sequencing was incomplete. Naive subsets generally had larger estimated clonotype richness than memory subsets. Based on pairwise subsampling, the degree of clonotype sharing among donors was expected to be affected by sequencing depth.

This TCR was recovered from a young man in good health. The sequencing input was naive CD8+ T cells sorted from blood. Per the publication, the cell subset or site label means: CD45RA+CCR7+. The V and J genes are TRBV27 and TRBJ1-5; TRBD1 is perhaps the D gene, given 6 matching bases. The CDR3: CASSFHGGPYNQPQHF. Read as DNA, the sequence is TGTGCCAGCAGTTTTCACGGGGGGCCTTACAATCAGCCCCAGCATTTT.